These T cell receptor beta chains were read from a single sample in a study of blood T cell repertoires in COVID-19. Profiled with immunoSEQ multiplex PCR; TCRdb holds only in-frame clones, not every one. The sample shows about 160,000 clones, about 80% of them seen only once. Sequenced sample: peripheral blood. The receptors shown here come from a man aged 55 to 70 with acute or convalescent COVID-19. Both conserved end residues are part of each CDR3. D genes are given only for firm matches. Not every row has a clone size; where given, it reads once, few, many or a size class.

CDR3 protein: CASRGGGSYNEQFF
CDR3 DNA: TGTGCCAGCAGGGGAGGTGGCAGTTACAATGAGCAGTTCTTC
D gene: .
J gene: TRBJ2-1
V gene: TRBV28
clone size: .

CDR3 protein: CASSTGTGGRGYGYTF
CDR3 DNA: TGTGCCAGCAGCACCGGGACAGGGGGGAGAGGGTATGGCTACACCTTC
D gene: TRBD1
J gene: TRBJ1-2
V gene: TRBV6-6
clone size: few

CDR3 protein: CASSELKPEAFF
CDR3 DNA: TGTGCCAGCAGCGAACTAAAACCTGAAGCTTTCTTT
D gene: .
J gene: TRBJ1-1
V gene: TRBV12-3/TRBV12-4
clone size: once

CDR3 protein: CASSGGRFDTGELFF
CDR3 DNA: TGTGCCAGCAGTGGGGGCCGGTTCGACACCGGGGAGCTGTTTTTT
D gene: .
J gene: TRBJ2-2
V gene: TRBV27
clone size: once

CDR3 protein: CATSDWTGADYGYTF
CDR3 DNA: TGTGCCACCAGTGATTGGACAGGGGCGGACTATGGCTACACCTTC
D gene: TRBD1
J gene: TRBJ1-2
V gene: TRBV24-1
clone size: .

CDR3 protein: CASRRTGGFSEQYF
CDR3 DNA: TGTGCCAGCAGGAGGACAGGGGGCTTTTCCGAGCAGTACTTC
D gene: TRBD1
J gene: TRBJ2-7
V gene: TRBV2
clone size: .

CDR3 protein: CASSVGVGDSGNTIYF
CDR3 DNA: TGTGCCAGCAGCGTAGGAGTGGGAGACTCTGGAAACACCATATATTTT
D gene: .
J gene: TRBJ1-3
V gene: TRBV9
clone size: .

CDR3 protein: CASNRAAGNTIYF
CDR3 DNA: TGTGCCAGTAACCGGGCTGCGGGGAACACCATATATTTT
D gene: .
J gene: TRBJ1-3
V gene: TRBV19
clone size: .

CDR3 protein: CASSLSESTDTQYF
CDR3 DNA: TGTGCCAGCAGTTTATCGGAGAGCACAGATACGCAGTATTTT
D gene: .
J gene: TRBJ2-3
V gene: TRBV27
clone size: .

CDR3 protein: CASSYSRIITTEAFF
CDR3 DNA: TGTGCCAGCAGTTACTCGAGGATCATAACGACTGAAGCTTTCTTT
D gene: .
J gene: TRBJ1-1
V gene: TRBV6-5
clone size: .

CDR3 protein: CASQVLGTGELFF
CDR3 DNA: TGTGCCTCACAGGTCCTCGGGACCGGGGAGCTGTTTTTT
D gene: .
J gene: TRBJ2-2
V gene: TRBV2
clone size: .

CDR3 protein: CASSLEGASPRNEQFF
CDR3 DNA: TGTGCCAGCAGCTTAGAGGGGGCTTCCCCTCGCAATGAGCAGTTCTTC
D gene: TRBD1
J gene: TRBJ2-1
V gene: TRBV7-8
clone size: .

CDR3 protein: CASSPRQGATFF
CDR3 DNA: TGTGCCAGTAGTCCCCGACAGGGGGCGACTTTCTTT
D gene: TRBD1
J gene: TRBJ1-1
V gene: TRBV19
clone size: .

CDR3 protein: CASSLTPQRGGDEQFF
CDR3 DNA: TGTGCCAGCAGCTTAACCCCACAGCGGGGGGGCGATGAGCAGTTCTTC
D gene: TRBD2
J gene: TRBJ2-1
V gene: TRBV7-3
clone size: .

CDR3 protein: CASSRDTIQETQYF
CDR3 DNA: TGTGCCAGCAGCCGCGACACGATCCAAGAGACCCAGTACTTC
D gene: .
J gene: TRBJ2-5
V gene: TRBV5-4
clone size: .

CDR3 protein: CASSPFTDNYGYTF
CDR3 DNA: TGTGCCAGCTCACCATTCACAGATAACTATGGCTACACCTTC
D gene: .
J gene: TRBJ1-2
V gene: TRBV18
clone size: .

CDR3 protein: CASTTRGASTDTQYF
CDR3 DNA: TGTGCCAGCACCACGCGGGGGGCTAGCACAGATACGCAGTATTTT
D gene: TRBD2
J gene: TRBJ2-3
V gene: TRBV7-9
clone size: .

CDR3 protein: CASSERGTGVAEAFF
CDR3 DNA: TGTGCCAGCAGCGAACGGGGGACAGGGGTAGCTGAAGCTTTCTTT
D gene: TRBD1
J gene: TRBJ1-1
V gene: TRBV5-4
clone size: .

CDR3 protein: CASSLGSLGGQPQHF
CDR3 DNA: TGTGCCAGCAGCTTAGGGTCCCTTGGGGGCCAGCCCCAGCATTTT
D gene: .
J gene: TRBJ1-5
V gene: TRBV7-2
clone size: few

CDR3 protein: CASSIGTGTGGTEAFF
CDR3 DNA: TGTGCCAGTAGTATCGGGACCGGGACAGGCGGAACTGAAGCTTTCTTT
D gene: TRBD1
J gene: TRBJ1-1
V gene: TRBV19
clone size: .

CDR3 protein: CASSLAGYYTF
CDR3 DNA: TGCGCCAGCAGCTTGGCAGGGTACTACACCTTC
D gene: .
J gene: TRBJ1-2
V gene: TRBV5-1
clone size: .

CDR3 protein: CATSDRDTNTGELFF
CDR3 DNA: TGTGCCACCAGTGATCGGGACACGAACACCGGGGAGCTGTTTTTT
D gene: .
J gene: TRBJ2-2
V gene: TRBV24-1
clone size: .

CDR3 protein: CASSRQLQGEQFF
CDR3 DNA: TGTGCCAGCAGCCGACAATTGCAGGGTGAGCAGTTCTTC
D gene: .
J gene: TRBJ2-1
V gene: TRBV7-2
clone size: .

CDR3 protein: CASSVLANQPQHF
CDR3 DNA: TGTGCCAGCAGTGTTTTAGCCAATCAGCCCCAGCATTTT
D gene: .
J gene: TRBJ1-5
V gene: TRBV2
clone size: .

CDR3 protein: CASSQGPAGNAEEQYF
CDR3 DNA: TGTGCCAGCAGCCAAGGGCCAGCGGGAAATGCGGAGGAGCAGTACTTC
D gene: TRBD2
J gene: TRBJ2-7
V gene: TRBV3-1/TRBV3-2
clone size: .

CDR3 protein: CASSLTAGGSYEQYF
CDR3 DNA: TGTGCCAGTAGTCTTACCGCAGGGGGCAGCTACGAGCAGTACTTC
D gene: TRBD1
J gene: TRBJ2-7
V gene: TRBV19
clone size: .

CDR3 protein: CASSYGGSYEQYF
CDR3 DNA: TGTGCCAGCAGTTACGGGGGATCCTACGAGCAGTACTTC
D gene: .
J gene: TRBJ2-7
V gene: TRBV27
clone size: .

CDR3 protein: CASSQTSGSANEQFF
CDR3 DNA: TGTGCCAGCAGCCAAACTAGCGGGTCGGCCAATGAGCAGTTCTTC
D gene: TRBD2
J gene: TRBJ2-1
V gene: TRBV7-3
clone size: .

CDR3 protein: CASSILQRSDMNTEAFF
CDR3 DNA: TGTGCCAGTAGTATACTACAGAGATCAGACATGAACACTGAAGCTTTCTTT
D gene: .
J gene: TRBJ1-1
V gene: TRBV19
clone size: .

CDR3 protein: CASSLAKDRFYEQYF
CDR3 DNA: TGTGCCAGCAGCCTGGCCAAGGACAGGTTCTACGAGCAGTACTTC
D gene: TRBD1
J gene: TRBJ2-7
V gene: TRBV7-6
clone size: once

CDR3 protein: CASTDRDGQPQHF
CDR3 DNA: TGTGCCAGCACGGACAGGGACGGTCAGCCCCAGCATTTT
D gene: TRBD1
J gene: TRBJ1-5
V gene: TRBV19
clone size: .

CDR3 protein: CASRSNRGEGQETQYF
CDR3 DNA: TGTGCCAGCAGGTCCAACCGTGGGGAGGGCCAAGAGACCCAGTACTTC
D gene: TRBD2
J gene: TRBJ2-5
V gene: TRBV7-9
clone size: .

CDR3 protein: CASGLVLGSGGGNEQFF
CDR3 DNA: TGTGCTAGTGGTTTGGTATTAGGTAGCGGGGGGGGTAATGAGCAGTTCTTC
D gene: TRBD2
J gene: TRBJ2-1
V gene: TRBV12-5
clone size: once

CDR3 protein: CASSPINQETQYF
CDR3 DNA: TGTGCCAGCAGCCCGATAAATCAGGAGACCCAGTACTTC
D gene: .
J gene: TRBJ2-5
V gene: TRBV5-6
clone size: .

CDR3 protein: CASSPLDRNNEQFF
CDR3 DNA: TGTGCCAGCTCACCACTGGACAGGAACAATGAGCAGTTCTTC
D gene: TRBD1
J gene: TRBJ2-1
V gene: TRBV18
clone size: few

CDR3 protein: CASSQDGWQGAGGYTF
CDR3 DNA: TGCGCCAGCAGCCAAGATGGGTGGCAGGGGGCGGGTGGCTACACCTTC
D gene: TRBD1
J gene: TRBJ1-2
V gene: TRBV4-1
clone size: .